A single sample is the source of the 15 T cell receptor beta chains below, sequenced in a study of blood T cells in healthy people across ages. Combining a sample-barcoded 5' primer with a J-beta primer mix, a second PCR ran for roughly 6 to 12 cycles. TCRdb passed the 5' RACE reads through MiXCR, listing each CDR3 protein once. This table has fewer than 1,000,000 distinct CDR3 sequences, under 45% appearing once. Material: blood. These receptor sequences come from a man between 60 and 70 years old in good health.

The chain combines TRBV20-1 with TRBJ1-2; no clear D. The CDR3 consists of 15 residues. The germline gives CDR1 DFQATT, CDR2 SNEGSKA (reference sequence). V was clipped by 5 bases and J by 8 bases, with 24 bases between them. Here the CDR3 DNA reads TGCAGTGCTCAATCCACCCGGCGACCGAATCTCGGCTACACCTTC. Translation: CSAQSTRRPNLGYTF.

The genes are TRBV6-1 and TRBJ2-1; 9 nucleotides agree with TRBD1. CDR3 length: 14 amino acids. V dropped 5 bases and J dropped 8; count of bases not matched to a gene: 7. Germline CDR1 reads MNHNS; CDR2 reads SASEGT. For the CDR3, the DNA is TGTGCCAGCAGTTCTCCGGGGACAGGGCATGAGCAGTTCTTC. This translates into CASSSPGTGHEQFF.

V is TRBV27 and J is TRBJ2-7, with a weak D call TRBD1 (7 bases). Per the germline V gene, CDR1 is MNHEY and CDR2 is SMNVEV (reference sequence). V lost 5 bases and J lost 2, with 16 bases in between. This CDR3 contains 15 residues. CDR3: CASSALGGTAYEQYF. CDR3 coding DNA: TGTGCCAGCAGTGCCCTAGGCGGGACAGCCTACGAGCAGTACTTC.

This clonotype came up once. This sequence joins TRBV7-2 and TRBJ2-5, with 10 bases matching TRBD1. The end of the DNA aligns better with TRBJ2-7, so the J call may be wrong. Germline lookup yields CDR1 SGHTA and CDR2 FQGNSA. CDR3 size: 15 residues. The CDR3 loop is CASSSRDRGKYEQYF. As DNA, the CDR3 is TGTGCCAGCAGCTCCCGGGACAGGGGAAAATACGAGCAGTACTTC.

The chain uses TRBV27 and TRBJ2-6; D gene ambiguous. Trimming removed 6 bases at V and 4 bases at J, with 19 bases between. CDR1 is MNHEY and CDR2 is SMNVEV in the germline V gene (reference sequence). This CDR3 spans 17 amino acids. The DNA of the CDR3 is TGTGCCAGCAGCCAGTTTAGTGTTGACGCCGGGGCCAACGTCCTGACTTTC. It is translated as CASSQFSVDAGANVLTF. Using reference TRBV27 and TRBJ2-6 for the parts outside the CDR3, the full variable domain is EAQVTQNPRYLITVTGKKLTVTCSQNMNHEYMSWYRQDPGLGLRQIYYSMNVEVTDKGDVPEGYKVSRKEKRNFPLILESPSPNQTSLYFCASSQFSVDAGANVLTFGAGSRLTVL.

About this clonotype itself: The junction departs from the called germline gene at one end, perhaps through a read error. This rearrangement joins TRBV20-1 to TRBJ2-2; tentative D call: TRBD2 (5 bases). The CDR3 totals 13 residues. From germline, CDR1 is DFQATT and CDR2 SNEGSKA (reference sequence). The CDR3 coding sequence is TGCAGTACTAGAGATTCACGGAACGGGGAGCTGTTTTTT. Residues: CSTRDSRNGELFF.

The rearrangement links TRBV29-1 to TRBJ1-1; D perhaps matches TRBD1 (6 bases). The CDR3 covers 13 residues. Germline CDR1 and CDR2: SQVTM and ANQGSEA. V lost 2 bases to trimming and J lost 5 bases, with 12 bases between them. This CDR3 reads CSVERGGETEAFF. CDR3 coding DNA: TGCAGCGTTGAAAGGGGGGGGGAGACTGAAGCTTTCTTT.

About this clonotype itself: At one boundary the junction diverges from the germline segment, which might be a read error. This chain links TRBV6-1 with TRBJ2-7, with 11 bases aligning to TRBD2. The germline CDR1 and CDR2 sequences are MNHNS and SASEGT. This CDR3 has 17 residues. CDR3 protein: CAGSEEPPSGGNYEQYF. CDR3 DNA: TGTGCCGGCAGTGAAGAACCCCCTAGCGGGGGGAACTACGAGCAGTACTTC.

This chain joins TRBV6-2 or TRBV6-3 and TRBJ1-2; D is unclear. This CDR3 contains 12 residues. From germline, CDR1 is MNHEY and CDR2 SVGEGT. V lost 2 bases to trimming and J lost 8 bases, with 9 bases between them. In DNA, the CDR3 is TGTGCCAGCAGTTACGAGATGGGGGGCTACACCTTC. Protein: CASSYEMGGYTF.

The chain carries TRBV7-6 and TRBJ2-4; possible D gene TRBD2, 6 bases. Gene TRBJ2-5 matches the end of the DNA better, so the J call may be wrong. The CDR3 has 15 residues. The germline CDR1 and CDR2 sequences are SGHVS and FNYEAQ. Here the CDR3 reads CASSLVGGAQETQYF. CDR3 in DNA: TGTGCCAGCAGCTTAGTCGGGGGAGCACAAGAGACCCAGTACTTC.

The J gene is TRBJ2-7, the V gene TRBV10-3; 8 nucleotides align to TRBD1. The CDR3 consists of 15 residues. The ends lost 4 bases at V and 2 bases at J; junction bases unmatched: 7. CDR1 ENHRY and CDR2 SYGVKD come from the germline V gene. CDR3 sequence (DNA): TGTGCCATCAGTGTAGGGACAGGTGCTACCTACGAGCAGTACTTC. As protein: CAISVGTGATYEQYF.

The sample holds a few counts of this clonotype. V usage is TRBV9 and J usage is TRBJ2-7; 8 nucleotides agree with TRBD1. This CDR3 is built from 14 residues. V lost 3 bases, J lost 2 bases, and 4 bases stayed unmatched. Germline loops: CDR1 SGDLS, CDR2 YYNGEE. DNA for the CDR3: TGTGCCAGCAGCGATGGACAGGGTCCCTACGAGCAGTACTTC. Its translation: CASSDGQGPYEQYF.

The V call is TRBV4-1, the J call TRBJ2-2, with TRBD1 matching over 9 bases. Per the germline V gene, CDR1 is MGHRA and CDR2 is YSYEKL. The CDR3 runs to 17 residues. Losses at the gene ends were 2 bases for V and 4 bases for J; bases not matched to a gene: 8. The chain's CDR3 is CASSQNVQGAVTGELFF. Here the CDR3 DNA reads TGCGCCAGCAGCCAAAATGTACAGGGGGCAGTCACCGGGGAGCTGTTTTTT.

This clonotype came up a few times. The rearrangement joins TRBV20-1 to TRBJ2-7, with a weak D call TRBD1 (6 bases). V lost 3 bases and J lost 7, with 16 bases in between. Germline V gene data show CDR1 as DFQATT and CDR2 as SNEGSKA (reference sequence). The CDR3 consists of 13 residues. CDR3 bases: TGCAGTGCTAGCAGGGACACCTTGGGGGAGCAGTACTTC. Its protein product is CSASRDTLGEQYF.

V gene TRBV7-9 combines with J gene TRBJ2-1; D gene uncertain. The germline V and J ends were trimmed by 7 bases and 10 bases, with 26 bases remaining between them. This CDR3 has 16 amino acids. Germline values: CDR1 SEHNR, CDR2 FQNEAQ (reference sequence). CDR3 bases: TGTGCCAGCACCCCTGGAACCTCCGCTCCTACAATGGAGCAGTTCTTC. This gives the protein CASTPGTSAPTMEQFF.